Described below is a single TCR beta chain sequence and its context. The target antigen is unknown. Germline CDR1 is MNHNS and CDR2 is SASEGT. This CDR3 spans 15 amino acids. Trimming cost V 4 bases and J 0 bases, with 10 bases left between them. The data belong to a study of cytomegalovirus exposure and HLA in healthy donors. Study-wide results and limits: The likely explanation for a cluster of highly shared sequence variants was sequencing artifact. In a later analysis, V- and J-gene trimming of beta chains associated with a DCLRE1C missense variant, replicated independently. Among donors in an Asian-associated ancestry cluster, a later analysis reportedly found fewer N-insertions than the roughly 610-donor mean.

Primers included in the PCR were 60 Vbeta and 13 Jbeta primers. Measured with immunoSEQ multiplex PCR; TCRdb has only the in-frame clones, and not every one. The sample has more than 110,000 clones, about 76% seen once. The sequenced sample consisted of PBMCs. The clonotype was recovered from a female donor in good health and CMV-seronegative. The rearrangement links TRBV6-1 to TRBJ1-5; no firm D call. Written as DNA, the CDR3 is TGTGCCAGCAGTGGGCCCTTTTATAGCAATCAGCCCCAGCATTTT. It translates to CASSGPFYSNQPQHF.